These 30 T cell receptor beta chains originate from one sample sequenced in a study of metastatic and nonmetastatic thyroid tumors. Patients were all untreated before their thyroid surgery. Through MiXCR, TCRdb re-clonotyped the PCR reads. The table has about 92,000 clones, about 15% seen once. The sample taken for sequencing was blood. These receptors were taken from a female donor with papillary thyroid cancer or a benign thyroid nodule (not recorded which). Some clones in this sample may be carry-over from other donors' samples.

Ten or more counts support this clone. The chain combines TRBV10-3 with TRBJ2-3, with unresolved D. The CDR3 has 11 residues. Germline assignment: CDR1 ENHRY and CDR2 SYGVKD. V was cut by 10 bases and J by 6 bases, with 11 bases left in between. This CDR3 reads CATGASDTQYF. The CDR3 DNA follows: TGTGCCACCGGCGCTTCGGATACGCAGTATTTT.

J is TRBJ1-1 and V is TRBV6-5, with D possibly TRBD1 on 6 matching bases. This CDR3 comprises 15 residues. Between the trimmed V and J ends, which lost 0 bases and 6 bases, there was a span of 14 bases. The germline CDR1 and CDR2 sequences are MNHEY and SVGAGI. The CDR3 is CASSYSRDMGPEAFF. In DNA form, the CDR3 reads TGTGCCAGCAGTTACTCGAGGGACATGGGTCCTGAAGCTTTCTTT.

A remark on this clone: A much larger clone differs by one base, so this may be a read error. The V call is TRBV9, the J call TRBJ2-5; D remains ambiguous. The ends were cut back, 3 bases at V and 5 bases at J, with 14 bases in the middle. The CDR3 runs to 14 residues. Germline V gene data show CDR1 as SGDLS and CDR2 as YYNGEE. Here the CDR3 DNA reads TGTGCCAGCAGCGGGAATACCCTGAAGGAGACCCAGTACTTC. The encoded protein is CASSGNTLKETQYF.

The chain joins TRBV4-1 to TRBJ1-5, with TRBD1 as a possible D gene (5 bases). Trimming took off 0 bases at V and 1 base at J, with 19 bases between the two ends. Looked up from germline, CDR1 is MGHRA and CDR2 is YSYEKL. The CDR3 sequence is 19 residues long. In DNA, the CDR3 is TGCGCCAGCAGCCAAGATCAGGCCGCGGGGCAGTTAAGCAATCAGCCCCAGCATTTT. Translating it yields CASSQDQAAGQLSNQPQHF.

The chain is built from TRBV9 and TRBJ1-5, with D possibly matching TRBD1 (6 bases). Germline assignment: CDR1 SGDLS and CDR2 YYNGEE. The V and J ends lost 3 bases and 9 bases respectively, with 19 bases between them. The length of the CDR3 is 15 residues. Here the CDR3 reads CASSGGGAHSRPQHF. CDR3 in DNA: TGTGCCAGCAGCGGGGGGGGCGCACACAGTCGGCCCCAGCATTTT. The full variable domain, completed using reference TRBV9 and TRBJ1-5, is DSGVTQTPKHLITATGQRVTLRCSPRSGDLSVYWYQQSLDQGLQFLIQYYNGEERAKGNILERFSAQQFPDLHSELNLSSLELGDSALYFCASSGGGAHSRPQHFGDGTRLSIL.

In its sample, this clone was seen many times. The chain couples TRBV5-1 to TRBJ2-2, with TRBD1 matching over 7 bases. V lost 4 bases to trimming and J lost 2 bases; unmatched junction nucleotides: 5. Germline values: CDR1 SGHRS, CDR2 YFSETQ. The CDR3 runs to 15 residues. The chain's CDR3 is CASSPGTANTGELFF. DNA of the CDR3: TGCGCCAGCAGCCCCGGGACAGCTAACACCGGGGAGCTGTTTTTT.

This clone was seen many times. The V call is TRBV6-1, the J call TRBJ2-2, with 13 bases that match TRBD2. The ends lost 4 bases at V and 0 bases at J; junction bases unmatched: 2. This CDR3 has 17 amino acids. Germline V gives CDR1 MNHNS, CDR2 SASEGT. The CDR3 reads CASSVTSGGANTGELFF. CDR3 sequence (DNA): TGTGCCAGCAGTGTCACTAGCGGGGGGGCGAACACCGGGGAGCTGTTTTTT.

This clone appeared many times. The chain has TRBV5-1 and TRBJ2-3; TRBD1 agrees at 7 bases. The ends lost 0 bases at V and 6 bases at J; junction bases unmatched: 10. The CDR3 sequence is 16 residues long. CDR1 is SGHRS, CDR2 YFSETQ, per germline. In nucleotides, the CDR3 is TGCGCCAGCAGCTTGGGGGGACAGAGGGGTCAGGATACGCAGTATTTT. Protein sequence: CASSLGGQRGQDTQYF.

Ten or more counts support this clone. The chain joins TRBV20-1 to TRBJ2-5, with 7 bases that match TRBD2. CDR1 DFQATT and CDR2 SNEGSKA come from the germline V gene (reference sequence). The CDR3 is 14 residues long. Germline trimming cut 2 bases from V and 5 bases from J; bases unmatched to any gene: 8. The CDR3 here is CSARWGRAGETQYF. CDR3 DNA: TGCAGTGCTAGATGGGGGAGGGCGGGGGAGACCCAGTACTTC.

In regard to this clone: The same CDR3 is also encoded by other DNA sequences in this sample. V and J are TRBV20-1 and TRBJ2-1; D is ambiguous. This CDR3 comprises 17 residues. The germline CDR1 and CDR2 sequences are DFQATT and SNEGSKA (reference sequence). The CDR3 here is CRAPRKGGTDFYNEQFF. The CDR3 DNA reads TGCAGAGCCCCGCGTAAGGGCGGTACAGATTTTTACAATGAGCAGTTCTTC.

This clone was counted at least ten times. The chain is built from TRBV20-1 and TRBJ1-3; 7 nucleotides line up with TRBD1. V shed 5 bases and J 4 bases; nucleotides not matched to a gene: 11. The CDR3 consists of 15 residues. Germline V gives CDR1 DFQATT, CDR2 SNEGSKA (reference sequence). CDR3 coding DNA: TGCAGTGCTCCCATGAGGGGCAGGGGGGGAAACACCATATATTTT. It codes for CSAPMRGRGGNTIYF.

Many counts were recorded for this clone. Additional DNA sequences in this sample encode the identical CDR3. The chain employs TRBV5-6 and TRBJ1-1; D gene uncertain. The V end lost 0 bases, the J end lost 5 bases, and 2 bases lay between the germline ends. Germline CDR1 SGHDT, CDR2 YYEEEE. The CDR3 contains 11 residues. CDR3 loop: CASSLGTEAFF. The CDR3 region has the DNA TGTGCCAGCAGCTTGGGGACTGAAGCTTTCTTT.

This clone was found many times. This same CDR3 is encoded by further DNA sequences in the sample. The chain uses TRBV11-2 and TRBJ2-3; D could derive from TRBD1 or TRBD2 (5 bases each). The CDR3 is 17 residues long. V lost 0 bases to trimming and J lost 2 bases, with 15 bases between them. Germline V lookup: CDR1 SGHAT, CDR2 FQNNGV. The CDR3 nucleotides are TGTGCCAGCAGCTTAGAAGGGACCAGGGTCCCCACAGATACGCAGTATTTT. Translation gives CASSLEGTRVPTDTQYF.

This clone was observed a handful of times. Germline and junction disagree at one end, which may indicate a read error. The chain links TRBV19 to TRBJ1-2; D gene uncertain. The CDR3 is 13 residues long. CDR1 and CDR2 (germline): LNHDA, SQIVND (reference sequence). The CDR3 coding sequence is TGTGCCAGTAGTGCGGCGAAGGTGTATGGATACACCTTC. It specifies CASSAAKVYGYTF. The full variable domain, its missing parts supplied by reference TRBV19 and TRBJ1-2, is DGGITQSPKYLFRKEGQNVTLSCEQNLNHDAMYWYRQDPGQGLRLIYYSQIVNDFQKGDIAEGYSVSREKKESFPLTVTSAQKNPTAFYLCASSAAKVYGYTFGSGTRLTVV.

Regarding this clone: A much larger clone is a single base away; this may be a read error. The identical CDR3 is also encoded by other nucleotide sequences in the sample. The chain links TRBV7-9 to TRBJ2-5, with TRBD2 identical over 12 bases. Germline V CDR1 and CDR2: SEHNR, FQNEAQ (reference sequence). The CDR3 length is 17 residues. Trimming removed 2 bases from V and 5 bases from J; junction bases left unmatched: 9. CDR3 protein: CASSLPASGGAVETQYF. The CDR3 bases are TGTGCCAGCAGCTTACCCGCTAGCGGGGGGGCTGTCGAGACCCAGTACTTC. Full variable domain (missing parts from reference TRBV7-9 and TRBJ2-5): DTGVSQNPRHKITKRGQNVTFRCDPISEHNRLYWYRQTLGQGPEFLTYFQNEAQLEKSRLLSDRFSAERPKGSFSTLEIQRTEQGDSAMYLCASSLPASGGAVETQYFGPGTRLLVL.

This clone was picked up many times. This chain joins TRBV12-3 or TRBV12-4 and TRBJ2-3; TRBD1 is a possible D gene (6 bases). The V end lost 4 bases, the J end lost 5 bases, and 19 bases lay between the germline ends. The CDR3 covers 16 residues. DNA of the CDR3: TGTGCCAGCAGTTATCTCCCGGGACATCTAAGAGATACGCAGTATTTT. Translating gives CASSYLPGHLRDTQYF.

To note about this clone: Here the CDR3 omits its conserved ending phenylalanine or tryptophan, so a read error is the likely source. The chain has TRBV7-7 and TRBJ2-5, with TRBD1 matching 7 bases. There are 15 residues in the CDR3. Per the germline V gene, CDR1 is SSHAT and CDR2 is FNYEAQ (reference sequence). The CDR3 coding sequence is TGTGCTAGCAGCTCCTTCCCAGGGGGTCAGGAGACCCAGTACCTC. Protein sequence: CASSSFPGGQETQYL.

This clone was seen only a few times. It may be a read error: a sequence one base away is much more abundant. V gene TRBV29-1 combines with J gene TRBJ2-1, with TRBD1 as a possible D gene (5 bases). The CDR3 extends over 12 amino acids. Germline CDR1 and CDR2: SQVTM and ANQGSEA. CDR3 bases: TGCAGTTCCGTGACAGACTACAATGAGCAGTTCTTC. It yields the protein CSSVTDYNEQFF.

The table lists this clone with many counts. The rearrangement links TRBV4-1 to TRBJ1-4; 8 bases map to TRBD1. This CDR3 contains 16 residues. V lost 0 bases and J lost 5; bases outside the gene matches: 5. CDR1 and CDR2 (germline): MGHRA, YSYEKL. CDR3 residues: CASSQDPWTGNEKLFF. The CDR3 DNA follows: TGCGCCAGCAGCCAAGATCCTTGGACAGGGAATGAAAAACTGTTTTTT.

On this clone: A much larger clone differs from this one at a single base, so this may be a read error. This chain uses TRBV20-1 with TRBJ2-1; no reliable D call. Deletions cut 3 bases from V and 13 bases from J, with 16 bases between. The CDR3 runs 12 residues. Germline CDR1 and CDR2: DFQATT and SNEGSKA (reference sequence). The CDR3 loop reads CSARTLAIDQFF. The DNA of the CDR3 is TGCAGTGCTAGGACACTGGCTATTGATCAGTTCTTC.

This clone showed up many times. The DNA for the CDR3 is TGTGCCAGCAGTTACCGGGACATAGTCACAGATACGCAGTATTTT. Translation gives CASSYRDIVTDTQYF. This rearrangement joins TRBV28 to TRBJ2-3; a possible D gene is TRBD1 (6 bases). CDR3 size: 15 residues. V shed 4 bases and J shed 2 bases, with 13 bases lying between them. CDR1 and CDR2 (germline): MDHEN, SYDVKM. The full variable domain, in which reference TRBV28 and TRBJ2-3 provide the parts outside the CDR3, is DVKVTQSSRYLVKRTGEKVFLECVQDMDHENMFWYRQDPGLGLRLIYFSYDVKMKEKGDIPEGYSVSREKKERFSLILESASTNQTSMYLCASSYRDIVTDTQYFGPGTRLTVL.

This clone showed up many times. V usage is TRBV18 and J usage is TRBJ2-3; TRBD1 aligns across 8 bases. The CDR3 is 16 amino acids. The V gene's germline CDR1 is KGHSH and CDR2 LQKENI. With 6 bases clipped from V and 0 bases from J, the junction kept 8 bases outside the gene matches. CDR3 in DNA: TGTGCCAGCTCCAAGAGGACAGGGACGAGCACAGATACGCAGTATTTT. Translating gives CASSKRTGTSTDTQYF.

This rearrangement joins TRBV7-2 to TRBJ2-1; D unclear. This CDR3 contains 12 residues. Germline loops: CDR1 SGHTA, CDR2 FQGNSA. The V end lost 7 bases, the J end lost 3 bases, and 7 bases lay between the germline ends. Written as DNA, the CDR3 is TGTGCCAGCACAGCTAGCTACAATGAGCAGTTCTTC. Translated: CASTASYNEQFF.

This clone was seen only a few times. A much more abundant neighbour one base away suggests this may be a read error. V usage is TRBV4-1 and J usage is TRBJ2-2, with TRBD2 matching over 9 bases. V lost 2 bases, J lost 5 bases, and 6 bases stayed unmatched. Germline values: CDR1 MGHRA, CDR2 YSYEKL. This CDR3 comprises 16 residues. For the CDR3, the DNA is TGCGCCAGCAGCCAACTAGCGGGGTCCTCGACCGGGGAGCTGTTTTTT. Its protein product is CASSQLAGSSTGELFF.

The sample holds many counts of this clone. This sequence joins TRBV27 and TRBJ2-1; 13 positions agree with TRBD2. The CDR3 has 15 amino acids. Germline V gene lookup returns CDR1 MNHEY and CDR2 SMNVEV (reference sequence). With 6 bases clipped from V and 4 bases from J, the junction kept 3 bases outside the gene matches. CDR3 DNA: TGTGCCAGCAGCCAGGGACTAGCGGGGTACAATGAGCAGTTCTTC. This codes for CASSQGLAGYNEQFF.

This clone was seen at least ten times. The same CDR3 is also encoded by other DNA sequences in this sample. V usage is TRBV20-1 and J usage is TRBJ2-7; TRBD2 is a possible D gene (5 bases). The CDR3 totals 14 residues. The germline gives CDR1 DFQATT, CDR2 SNEGSKA (reference sequence). Trimming removed 0 bases from V and 1 base from J, with 10 bases in between. CDR3 nucleotide sequence: TGCAGTGCTAGAGATGCGGGTGGGTCCTACGAGCAGTACTTC. It yields the protein CSARDAGGSYEQYF.

There are many counts of this clone. A much larger clonotype is one base distant, so this may be a read error. The chain recombines TRBV30 with TRBJ1-3; D ambiguous. The CDR3 consists of 13 residues. Germline V CDR1 and CDR2: GTSNPN, SVGIG (reference sequence). Trimming left V 5 bases short and J 0 bases short, with 8 bases between. CDR3 nucleotides: TGTGCCTGGGCGCCATACTCTGGAAACACCATATATTTT. It codes for CAWAPYSGNTIYF.

This CDR3 reads CASSSGTGVRQPQHF. The DNA for the CDR3 is TGTGCCAGCAGCTCCGGTACAGGGGTCCGTCAGCCCCAGCATTTT. The genes are TRBV6-1 and TRBJ1-5, with TRBD1 identical over 7 bases. The germline CDR1 and CDR2 sequences are MNHNS and SASEGT. The CDR3 loop spans 15 amino acids. V lost 6 bases, J lost 6 bases, and 11 bases stayed unmatched.

In this sample, this clone turned up many times. A much larger clone lies one base from this, so it may be a read error. Because the CDR3's place on the DNA is in doubt, the DNA is left out and the CDR3 is given as listed by TCRdb. This chain connects TRBV6-1 to TRBJ2-7; whether TRBD1, the table's D call, matches the DNA was not checked. Germline V lookup: CDR1 MNHNS, CDR2 SASEGT. Including both end residues, the CDR3 is 18 amino acids long. CDR3 sequence: CASSESFWGQGATYEQHF.

This clone was recorded many times. V is TRBV12-3 or TRBV12-4 and J is TRBJ1-4; D possibly corresponds to TRBD1 (6 bases). CDR3 length: 16 amino acids. Trimming pared 4 bases from V and 3 bases from J, leaving 15 bases between. CDR3 amino acids: CASSYFVGGSNEKLFF. The CDR3 DNA is TGTGCCAGCAGTTACTTCGTGGGGGGCTCTAATGAAAAACTGTTTTTT.